The 26 T cell receptor beta chains reported below all come from one sample, sequenced in a study of blood T cell repertoires in COVID-19. This table comes from immunoSEQ multiplex PCR, and its TCRdb copy is limited to in-frame clones, with some not included. The data contain about 300,000 clones, roughly 88% of them singletons. The sample consisted of peripheral blood. The source of these receptors is a woman aged 30 to 39 who had recovered from COVID-19.

This clone was observed a few times. The J gene is TRBJ1-4, the V gene TRBV5-7; 8 bases are shared with TRBD1. TRBV5-7 qualifies as an ORF whose function is uncertain. The CDR3 runs 15 residues. Losses at the gene ends were 4 bases for V and 6 bases for J; bases not matched to a gene: 8. The CDR3 DNA reads as TGTGCCAGCAGCAAACAGGGGGGACTTCATGAAAAACTGTTTTTT. It codes for CASSKQGGLHEKLFF.

The chain has TRBV30 and TRBJ1-4, with 7 bases fitting TRBD1. The germline V gene has CDR1 GTSNPN and CDR2 SVGIG (reference sequence). CDR3 size: 15 residues. Trimming removed 1 base from V and 1 base from J; junction bases left unmatched: 3. As DNA, the CDR3 is TGTGCCTGGAGTGCAGGGGACAGAACTAATGAAAAACTGTTTTTT. Its protein product is CAWSAGDRTNEKLFF.

This chain connects TRBV18 to TRBJ2-2; no definite D call. The CDR3 is 16 residues long. CDR1 is KGHSH, CDR2 LQKENI, per germline. V shed 2 bases and J shed 0 bases, with 10 bases lying between them. As DNA, the CDR3 is TGTGCCAGCTCACCATTCGCCAGTTCGAACACCGGGGAGCTGTTTTTT. Protein: CASSPFASSNTGELFF.

The chain has TRBV5-4 and TRBJ1-5; 7 nucleotides agree with TRBD1. The trim removed 1 base at V and 5 bases at J, leaving 3 bases unmatched. There are 14 residues in the CDR3. Germline loops: CDR1 SGHNT, CDR2 YYREEE (reference sequence). CDR3 region: CASSLTGVDQPQHF. Here the CDR3 DNA reads TGTGCCAGCAGCTTGACAGGGGTGGATCAGCCCCAGCATTTT.

This rearrangement joins TRBV7-7 to TRBJ2-3; unclear D gene. The V gene's germline CDR1 is SSHAT and CDR2 FNYEAQ (reference sequence). This CDR3 contains 17 residues. V gave up 2 bases and J gave up 2 bases, with 17 bases separating them. CDR3 loop: CASSLPKTAPITDTQYF. CDR3 bases: TGTGCCAGCAGCTTACCCAAGACTGCGCCCATCACAGATACGCAGTATTTT.

CDR3 region: CASSITENTEAFF. The CDR3 region has the DNA TGTGCCAGCAGCATAACAGAGAACACTGAAGCTTTCTTT. The gene calls are TRBV7-9 and TRBJ1-1, with no clear D. Trimming pared 5 bases from V and 1 base from J, leaving 8 bases between. This CDR3 contains 13 residues. Germline lookup yields CDR1 SEHNR and CDR2 FQNEAQ (reference sequence).

J is TRBJ1-2 and V is TRBV7-3; D is unclear. CDR1 and CDR2 (germline): SGHTA, FQGTGA. This CDR3 region has 15 residues. V was trimmed by 5 bases and J by 8 bases, leaving 21 bases between them. The CDR3 region is CASSHKGPGLMGYTF. In DNA form, the CDR3 reads TGTGCCAGCAGCCACAAAGGACCGGGGTTAATGGGCTACACCTTC.

This rearrangement joins TRBV9 to TRBJ2-3; 7 nucleotides line up with TRBD1. V was pared by 4 bases and J by 1 base, with 6 bases of the junction left unmatched. CDR1 and CDR2 from the germline V gene are SGDLS and YYNGEE. The CDR3 consists of 15 residues. CDR3 sequence: CASSPDRAGTDTQYF. The CDR3 nucleotides read TGTGCCAGCAGCCCCGACAGGGCCGGCACAGATACGCAGTATTTT.

The chain has TRBV7-2 and TRBJ2-5; D possibly corresponds to TRBD2 (5 bases). Per the germline V gene, CDR1 is SGHTA and CDR2 is FQGNSA. V gave up 1 base and J gave up 5 bases, with 20 bases separating them. The CDR3 is 17 amino acids. The CDR3 here is CASSLDQKWRRIETQYF. The CDR3 DNA is TGTGCCAGCAGCTTAGACCAAAAATGGAGGCGTATCGAGACCCAGTACTTC.

The rearrangement uses TRBV6-2 or TRBV6-3 and TRBJ2-3, with a weak D call TRBD1 (6 bases). V was pared by 2 bases and J by 6 bases, with 12 bases between. Germline values: CDR1 MNHEY, CDR2 SVGEGT. The CDR3 is made up of 14 amino acids. CDR3 bases: TGTGCCAGCAGTTACCCCAGGGGCGTGGATACGCAGTATTTT. It is translated as CASSYPRGVDTQYF.

With respect to this clone: Other DNA sequences in the same sample also yield this CDR3. V is TRBV28 and J is TRBJ2-7, with D possibly matching TRBD1 (5 bases). V lost 2 bases and J lost 4, with 6 bases in between. The germline V gene encodes CDR1 MDHEN and CDR2 SYDVKM. CDR3 length: 12 residues. CDR3 nucleotides: TGTGCCAGCAGTTTACAGGGATACGAGCAGTACTTC. It yields the protein CASSLQGYEQYF.

The chain recombines TRBV28 with TRBJ1-1, with D possibly matching TRBD1 (5 bases). The CDR3 contains 15 residues. The V end lost 3 bases, the J end lost 1 base, and 12 bases lay between the germline ends. Germline V gives CDR1 MDHEN, CDR2 SYDVKM. The CDR3, as DNA: TGTGCCAGCAGTTTTTATCAGGGCCCGAACACTGAAGCTTTCTTT. This gives the protein CASSFYQGPNTEAFF.

V and J are TRBV28 and TRBJ1-2; 11 bases line up with TRBD1. V shed 6 bases, J shed 7 bases, and the junction held 10 bases outside the gene matches. Germline V gene sequence: CDR1 MDHEN, CDR2 SYDVKM. CDR3 length: 15 residues. This chain's CDR3 is CASRPQGTGGPGYTF. The CDR3 coding sequence is TGTGCCAGCAGACCCCAAGGGACAGGGGGGCCTGGCTACACCTTC.

V gene TRBV5-5 combines with J gene TRBJ2-3, with 7 bases identical to TRBD2. CDR3 size: 15 residues. J lost 0 bases, V lost 3 bases, and 4 bases had no gene match. Germline assignment: CDR1 SGHKS and CDR2 YYEKEE (reference sequence). DNA for the CDR3: TGTGCCAGCAGCTGGCGTAGCGGGAGCACAGATACGCAGTATTTT. Translated, it gives CASSWRSGSTDTQYF.

V is TRBV25-1 and J is TRBJ1-2; no clear D. The CDR3 extends over 14 amino acids. V lost 5 bases and J 0 bases, leaving 10 bases between the germline ends. Germline V lookup: CDR1 MGHDK, CDR2 SYGVNS. Written as DNA, the CDR3 is TGTGCCAGCAGTCGAGCGGGCGCTAACTATGGCTACACCTTC. Its protein product is CASSRAGANYGYTF.

Written as DNA, the CDR3 is TGCGCCAGCAGGGCCCGGGACAGGAGCTCTGGAAACACCATATATTTT. Protein: CASRARDRSSGNTIYF. The chain is built from TRBV10-1 and TRBJ1-3; 8 positions agree with TRBD1. The germline gives CDR1 WNHNN, CDR2 SYGVQD (reference sequence). This CDR3 comprises 16 residues. V shed 6 bases, J shed 0 bases, and the junction held 7 bases outside the gene matches.

The rearrangement uses TRBV28 and TRBJ1-4, with 8 bases aligning to TRBD1. In germline, CDR1 is MDHEN, CDR2 SYDVKM. With V trimmed by 5 bases and J by 7 bases, 6 bases remained unmatched. The CDR3 is 14 residues long. In DNA form, the CDR3 reads TGTGCCAGCAGTCCACGGACAGGGTTTGAAAAACTGTTTTTT. Protein: CASSPRTGFEKLFF.

The V and J genes are TRBV27 and TRBJ1-2, with 10 bases identical to TRBD1. V trimming: 5 bases; J trimming: 4 bases; junction bases outside the gene matches: 7. The CDR3 is 15 amino acids. Germline V gene sequence: CDR1 MNHEY, CDR2 SMNVEV (reference sequence). DNA for the CDR3: TGTGCCAGCAGTCCCCGACAGGGGGCAGGCTATGGCTACACCTTC. It is translated as CASSPRQGAGYGYTF.

This chain uses TRBV27 with TRBJ2-7; TRBD2 is a possible D gene (7 bases). Germline CDR1 and CDR2: MNHEY and SMNVEV (reference sequence). The CDR3 has 14 residues. The ends were cut back, 3 bases at V and 1 base at J, with 10 bases in the middle. In DNA form, the CDR3 reads TGTGCCAGCAGTTTTGGGGGGGCGTCCTACGAGCAGTACTTC. Translated: CASSFGGASYEQYF.

The rearrangement uses TRBV27 and TRBJ1-1, with D maybe TRBD1 (6 bases). Germline V gene lookup returns CDR1 MNHEY and CDR2 SMNVEV (reference sequence). V shed 2 bases and J shed 4 bases, with 14 bases lying between them. The CDR3 is made up of 15 amino acids. CDR3 nucleotides: TGTGCCAGCAGTTTAGGGGCAGGGGTTGGCACTGAAGCTTTCTTT. This sequence encodes CASSLGAGVGTEAFF.

The rearrangement joins TRBV5-4 to TRBJ1-4, with D unresolved. The CDR3 length is 17 residues. Trimming pared 0 bases from V and 7 bases from J, leaving 19 bases between. CDR1 and CDR2 (germline): SGHNT, YYREEE (reference sequence). CDR3 residues: CASSLAELGMSPEKLFF. The CDR3 DNA reads as TGTGCCAGCAGCTTGGCCGAGCTAGGCATGTCTCCTGAAAAACTGTTTTTT.

J is TRBJ2-7 and V is TRBV28, with TRBD1 identical over 8 bases. Trimming cost V 5 bases and J 7 bases; bases outside gene matches: 16. From germline, CDR1 is MDHEN and CDR2 SYDVKM. The CDR3 totals 16 residues. The CDR3 DNA reads TGTGCCAGCAGTCATACAGGGGGTGCCCAGGGTGGGGAGCAGTACTTC. This translates into CASSHTGGAQGGEQYF.

This chain connects TRBV6-1 to TRBJ2-1; TRBD1 aligns across 9 bases. This CDR3 spans 16 amino acids. The junction had 5 bases not matched to a gene; V was cut back by 1 base and J by 4 bases. Germline values: CDR1 MNHNS, CDR2 SASEGT. The CDR3 DNA follows: TGTGCCAGCAGTGAAGGCGGGACAGGGATTTACAATGAGCAGTTCTTC. Translating gives CASSEGGTGIYNEQFF.

The chain couples TRBV27 to TRBJ1-2; TRBD1 aligns across 10 bases. Germline-derived CDR1 and CDR2 are MNHEY and SMNVEV (reference sequence). CDR3 length: 14 residues. Germline trimming cut 5 bases from V and 6 bases from J; bases unmatched to any gene: 6. The CDR3 is CASSRQGAFDGYTF. The CDR3 DNA reads as TGTGCCAGCAGTAGACAGGGGGCTTTTGATGGCTACACCTTC.

This chain connects TRBV11-3 to TRBJ1-1, with a possible D match to TRBD1 (6 bases). From germline, CDR1 is SGHNT and CDR2 YENEEA. V dropped 5 bases and J dropped 5 bases, with 12 bases sitting between them. The CDR3 totals 13 residues. In DNA, the CDR3 is TGTGCCAGCAGCGTACAGGGCCGGACTGAAGCTTTCTTT. Protein: CASSVQGRTEAFF.

The rearrangement links TRBV2 to TRBJ2-7; D is possibly TRBD1 (5 bases). CDR3 length: 14 residues. CDR1 and CDR2 from the germline V gene are SNHLY and FYNNEI. Trimming removed 4 bases from V and 3 bases from J, with 13 bases in between. The CDR3 nucleotides are TGTGCCAGCAGTGGGGGCCCTCTTTTCTACGAGCAGTACTTC. This sequence encodes CASSGGPLFYEQYF.